The entry below gives a single T cell receptor (beta chain) sequence along with its context. Antigen: not known. This sample is part of a study of blood T cells in healthy people across ages. Findings and limits, study-wide: A greater number of naive CD4+ cells and higher diversity distinguished long-lived donors from aged donors. TCR beta diversity tracked closely with naive T cell percentage. Age brought a roughly linear fall in TCR beta diversity measured per million T cells.

A sample-barcoded 5' primer and a J-beta primer mix were used in a second PCR of about 7 to 11 cycles. Researchers report that a template-switch adaptor with 12 random nucleotides tagged each cDNA molecule. Each CDR3 protein gets one entry after TCRdb re-called the 5' RACE reads with MiXCR. The repertoire holds some 1.5 million distinct CDR3 sequences, 28% seen once, with about 7.7% in the top ten. Germline V gene lookup returns CDR1 SEHNR and CDR2 FQNEAQ (reference sequence). V lost 1 base and J lost 0, with 6 bases in between. CDR3 size: 14 residues. The sequence came from a woman in her twenties or thirties in good health. The specimen sequenced was blood. V usage is TRBV7-9 and J usage is TRBJ1-1; D call uncertain. Here the CDR3 DNA reads TGTGCCAGCAGCTTAGTGTGGTTGAACACTGAAGCTTTCTTT. Translation gives CASSLVWLNTEAFF.